This T cell receptor beta chain was identified in a study of cytomegalovirus exposure and HLA in healthy donors. Study-wide background: Of all 400 or so donors who were genotyped, roughly 81% belonged to the Caucasian-associated ancestry cluster.

From germline, CDR1 is GTSNPN and CDR2 SVGIG (reference sequence). The V end was cut by 5 bases, the J end by 0 bases, with 14 bases between. The CDR3 covers 14 residues. The PCR made use of 60 Vbeta and 13 Jbeta primers. Generated by immunoSEQ multiplex PCR, the TCRdb table keeps only in-frame clones and is missing some. The table records about 110,000 clones, over 60% of them present only once. The V call is TRBV30, the J call TRBJ2-7; D may be TRBD1 (6 bases). This TCR was sampled from a woman aged 55-69 years in good health and CMV-seropositive. What was sequenced was PBMCs. The CDR3 region has the DNA TGTGCCTGGGGAGGACAGTTGAGCTCCTACGAGCAGTACTTC. This translates into CAWGGQLSSYEQYF.